This TCR beta chain was captured by sequencing in a study of T cells in localized non-small cell lung cancer (dated by TCRdb to about 2020). General notes on the study: T cell repertoires of hundreds of early-stage NSCLC patients were analyzed, with tumors being compared against uninvolved tumor-adjacent lungs. The cohort consisted of 236 treatment-naive NSCLC patients whose localized lung tumors had been resected. The mean age of the NSCLC patients was roughly 63 years, with 130 or so men and over 100 women.

Points the paper makes about the study in general: Because the study design was exploratory, TCR variables were selected using unadjusted p-values without false-discovery rate correction. Longer overall survival was associated with higher T cell density in blood, whereas shorter survival was associated with higher clonality in adjacent lung. Of the top 100 tumor clones, a median of roughly 56 were detected in paired uninvolved adjacent lung; around 27 were also among that lung's top 100. Uninvolved tumor-adjacent lung showed the highest T cell clonality, higher than tumor, which suggests more focused antigenic responses in the uninvolved tumor-adjacent lung. Because multi-region sequencing of the tumors was not done, intratumor heterogeneity could not be ruled out.

On this clone itself: No antigen is known for it. Base qualities were left out, and no much larger clone turns up one base away.

V is shortened by 1 base, J by 3 bases, and the region joining them spans 7 bases. The cysteine opens and the phenylalanine closes a CDR3 of 14 amino acids. The entry retains the CDR3 DNA only, 42 bases that are in frame from base 1. Taken from the germline V gene, the CDR1 and CDR2 loops are SGHTA and FQGNSA. At diagnosis, peripheral blood, uninvolved tumor-adjacent lung and tumor were collected and were preserved as a mix of fresh-frozen and FFPE material. For TCR repertoire profiling, blood samples were analyzed in the form of peripheral blood mononuclear cells. TCR beta CDR3 regions were sequenced from DNA using the immunoSEQ Assay. From the authors' description of their analysis: To compute T cell density, TCR beta template counts were normalized to usable DNA, which was estimated by amplifying housekeeping genes. The preseqR package was used to estimate richness by extrapolating to 400,000 templates for PBMC samples and to 120,000 templates for tissue samples. Clonality was calculated as one minus Pielou's evenness. To identify tissue-enriched TCRs, differential abundance testing was run on productive amino-acid clonotypes with a minimum total count of 5 and an alpha of 0.1. The Jaccard Index and the Morisita Overlap Index were used to measure how much the repertoires overlapped between compartments. GLIPH grouped TCR beta CDR3s together with public tetramer-defined viral CDR3s, and a viral motif had to include at least three viral sequences and show V-gene enrichment. The table was pulled from immuneACCESS by TCRdb, which kept in-frame rearrangements only. Such tables lose some clones; where checked, under half of the loss comes from unresolved V genes, and the rest has no known cause. V, J and clone size derive from that table, while D and trimming were established from the DNA sequence. The sample records 60,000 or so clones, roughly 76% of which are singletons. Roughly 4.5% of the sample is held by the ten biggest clonotypes.

The V and J genes are TRBV7-2 and TRBJ1-3, with no reliable assignment of the D segment. The TCR originated in a man aged 35-75 years with stage II lung adenocarcinoma. Sample: PBMCs, taken before any cancer treatment. The CDR3 region: CASSLGSGGNTIYF. The sequence in DNA is TGTGCCAGCAGCTTAGGGTCCGGTGGAAACACCATATATTTT.